The clone carrying this TCR beta chain was picked up many times. Germline-derived CDR1 and CDR2 are SEHNR and FQNEAQ (reference sequence). The CDR3 runs 12 residues. The ends were cut back, 6 bases at V and 4 bases at J, with 6 bases in the middle. The data stem from a study of CD8 T cells in ankylosing spondylitis. TCRdb redid the calling of the 5' RACE reads with MiXCR, one entry per CDR3 protein. The sample comprises about 130,000 distinct CDR3 sequences, 5.5% to 7.5% of which are singletons, and around 12% rests with the top ten. Material: blood, either unsorted or a sorted T cell fraction (not recorded which). The sequence was obtained from a female donor with ankylosing spondylitis or in good health (not recorded which). This rearrangement joins TRBV7-9 to TRBJ1-4; no clear D. CDR3 residues: CASRVVNEKLFF. The CDR3 nucleotides read TGTGCCAGCAGGGTGGTTAATGAAAAACTGTTTTTT.